One and the same sample provided the 18 T cell receptor beta chains below, sequenced in a study of early T cells in non-severe SARS-CoV-2 infection. TCRdb recomputed calls from the 5' RACE reads with MiXCR, one row per CDR3 protein. The sample carries tens of thousands of distinct CDR3 sequences, about 9.4% recorded once. Sequencing used whole blood, obtained at baseline. These receptors were taken from an adult who was a healthcare worker with PCR-confirmed SARS-CoV-2 infection or an uninfected control (not recorded which).

Remarks on this clonotype: A much larger clone sits a single nucleotide away, making a read error possible. This rearrangement joins TRBV7-6 to TRBJ1-1; the D is unclear. The CDR3 length is 14 residues. The V end was cut by 3 bases, the J end by 0 bases, with 8 bases between. Germline V gene sequence: CDR1 SGHVS, CDR2 FNYEAQ. CDR3 loop: CASSLTEMNTEAFF. The CDR3 DNA reads TGTGCCAGCAGCTTGACGGAGATGAACACTGAAGCTTTCTTT.

This clonotype was found a few times. The V gene is TRBV30, the J gene TRBJ2-1, with D possibly matching TRBD2 (5 bases). The CDR3 is 13 amino acids. V was trimmed by 4 bases and J by 0 bases, leaving 7 bases between them. The germline CDR1 and CDR2 sequences are GTSNPN and SVGIG (reference sequence). The CDR3 protein is CAWIGSSYNEQFF. CDR3 in DNA: TGTGCCTGGATTGGGAGCTCCTACAATGAGCAGTTCTTC.

This clonotype was counted many times. The chain is built from TRBV7-3 and TRBJ1-1; D is possibly TRBD1 (6 bases). Looked up from germline, CDR1 is SGHTA and CDR2 is FQGTGA. Trimming left V 0 bases short and J 3 bases short, with 11 bases between. The CDR3 covers 15 residues. This chain's CDR3 is CASSLTTTGDTEAFF. CDR3 sequence (DNA): TGTGCCAGCAGCTTAACCACGACAGGAGACACTGAAGCTTTCTTT.

This clonotype appeared a few times. The chain employs TRBV29-1 and TRBJ2-3; 8 bases map to TRBD2. This CDR3 spans 13 amino acids. Germline CDR1 SQVTM, CDR2 ANQGSEA. Losses at the gene ends were 5 bases for V and 3 bases for J; bases not matched to a gene: 4. CDR3 sequence: CSVNSGGTDTQYF. In DNA form, the CDR3 reads TGCAGCGTTAACAGCGGGGGAACAGATACGCAGTATTTT.

The sample holds a few counts of this clonotype. J is TRBJ2-4 and V is TRBV15; D perhaps matches TRBD2 (6 bases). The CDR3 extends over 15 amino acids. Trimming shortened V by 0 bases and J by 2 bases, and 8 bases separated the two germline ends. Germline V gene data show CDR1 as LNHNV and CDR2 as YYDKDF (reference sequence). The chain's CDR3 is CATSREGGSKNIQYF. In DNA form, the CDR3 reads TGTGCCACCAGCAGAGAGGGGGGATCCAAAAACATTCAGTACTTC.

At least ten counts were recorded for this clonotype. For the CDR3, the DNA is TGCGCCAGCAGTGACCCCGGTGGAACTGGACCTTACAATGAGCAGTTCTTC. It encodes CASSDPGGTGPYNEQFF. The rearrangement joins TRBV10-2 to TRBJ2-1; D remains ambiguous. Germline V CDR1 and CDR2: WSHSY, SAAADI. The CDR3 is 17 amino acids. Trimming removed 3 bases at V and 4 bases at J, with 19 bases between.

This chain joins TRBV3-1 and TRBJ2-6, with D hard to call. Trimming removed 4 bases from V and 4 bases from J, with 8 bases in between. This CDR3 contains 14 residues. In germline, CDR1 is LGHDT, CDR2 YNNKEL (reference sequence). CDR3 residues: CASSPVAGANVLTF. The CDR3 nucleotides read TGTGCCAGCAGCCCTGTGGCCGGGGCCAACGTCCTGACTTTC.

At least ten counts were recorded for this clonotype. The chain employs TRBV9 and TRBJ2-3, with D tentatively TRBD2 (6 bases). V shed 4 bases and J shed 0 bases, with 12 bases lying between them. The CDR3 totals 15 residues. Germline V gene sequence: CDR1 SGDLS, CDR2 YYNGEE. The CDR3 DNA follows: TGTGCCAGCAGCCCGGGGGACTTTAGCACAGATACGCAGTATTTT. Its translation is CASSPGDFSTDTQYF. Full variable domain (missing parts from reference TRBV9 and TRBJ2-3): DSGVTQTPKHLITATGQRVTLRCSPRSGDLSVYWYQQSLDQGLQFLIQYYNGEERAKGNILERFSAQQFPDLHSELNLSSLELGDSALYFCASSPGDFSTDTQYFGPGTRLTVL.

The rearrangement links TRBV5-6 to TRBJ2-1, with TRBD2 matching over 9 bases. Looked up from germline, CDR1 is SGHDT and CDR2 is YYEEEE. This CDR3 comprises 17 residues. V shed 9 bases, J shed 6 bases, and the junction held 19 bases outside the gene matches. CDR3: CATALGARGLAPNEQFF. The CDR3 DNA reads as TGTGCCACCGCACTTGGAGCGAGAGGACTAGCGCCCAATGAGCAGTTCTTC.

This clonotype was counted at least ten times. The rearrangement links TRBV9 to TRBJ2-3, with D hard to call. The germline V gene encodes CDR1 SGDLS and CDR2 YYNGEE. CDR3 length equals 12 residues. V was cut by 2 bases and J by 4 bases, with 5 bases left in between. Here the CDR3 DNA reads TGTGCCAGCAGCGTTGGGTCAGATACGCAGTATTTT. Translating gives CASSVGSDTQYF.

This clonotype was counted at least ten times. The chain couples TRBV5-1 to TRBJ2-3; D is possibly TRBD2 (6 bases). V lost 4 bases and J 8 bases, leaving 29 bases between the germline ends. This CDR3 spans 18 amino acids. Germline V gene data show CDR1 as SGHRS and CDR2 as YFSETQ. CDR3 protein: CASSPKDLTSLRVGTQYF. The CDR3 nucleotides are TGCGCCAGCAGCCCAAAAGACCTGACTAGTTTGCGGGTCGGTACGCAGTATTTT.

This clonotype was detected many times. The chain is built from TRBV20-1 and TRBJ1-6; 8 bases map to TRBD1. The CDR3 spans 15 residues. J lost 8 bases, V lost 3 bases, and 9 bases had no gene match. Looked up from germline, CDR1 is DFQATT and CDR2 is SNEGSKA (reference sequence). The CDR3 DNA reads TGCAGTGCTAGTCTCTCTGCGACAGGGGATTCACCCCTCCACTTT. It translates to CSASLSATGDSPLHF.

The genes are TRBV4-1 and TRBJ1-1, with D perhaps matching TRBD1 (6 bases). Per the germline V gene, CDR1 is MGHRA and CDR2 is YSYEKL. The CDR3 has 18 residues. The V and J ends lost 5 bases and 0 bases respectively, with 22 bases between them. In DNA, the CDR3 is TGCGCCAGCAGCGAAAAACGGGGGGCCGAAAAACTGAACACTGAAGCTTTCTTT. Its translation is CASSEKRGAEKLNTEAFF.

This clonotype was recorded a few times. The rearrangement joins TRBV9 to TRBJ2-7; 8 bases are a match to TRBD1. This CDR3 is 16 amino acids long. The germline gives CDR1 SGDLS, CDR2 YYNGEE. Germline trimming cut 3 bases from V and 1 base from J; bases unmatched to any gene: 9. CDR3 loop: CASSGEGQGGSYEQYF. As DNA, the CDR3 is TGTGCCAGCAGCGGTGAAGGACAGGGCGGTTCCTACGAGCAGTACTTC.

The J gene is TRBJ1-2, the V gene TRBV5-1; the D is unclear. The CDR3 is 12 amino acids. Trimming shortened V by 0 bases and J by 5 bases, and 5 bases separated the two germline ends. CDR1 is SGHRS, CDR2 YFSETQ, per germline. The CDR3 DNA reads TGCGCCAGCAGCTTGGACAGATATGGCTACACCTTC. It specifies CASSLDRYGYTF. The variable domain in full, completed from reference TRBV5-1 and TRBJ1-2, reads KAGVTQTPRYLIKTRGQQVTLSCSPISGHRSVSWYQQTPGQGLQFLFEYFSETQRNKGNFPGRFSGRQFSNSRSEMNVSTLELGDSALYLCASSLDRYGYTFGSGTRLTVV.

This clonotype was found many times. The chain is built from TRBV6-6 and TRBJ2-4; 9 bases map to TRBD1. J lost 15 bases, V lost 2 bases, and 8 bases had no gene match. The germline gives CDR1 MNHNY, CDR2 SVGAGI (reference sequence). The CDR3 totals 13 residues. The CDR3: CASSYAGTGYRYF. CDR3 in DNA: TGTGCCAGCAGTTACGCAGGGACAGGGTATAGGTACTTC.

This clonotype has more than one count but fewer than ten. This rearrangement joins TRBV7-2 to TRBJ1-4; 8 bases align to TRBD1. The trim removed 4 bases at V and 6 bases at J, leaving 7 bases unmatched. The CDR3 runs to 15 residues. Looked up from germline, CDR1 is SGHTA and CDR2 is FQGNSA. The CDR3 is CASSSQGARYEKLFF. DNA for the CDR3: TGTGCCAGCAGCTCCCAGGGGGCTCGGTATGAAAAACTGTTTTTT.

This chain uses TRBV19 with TRBJ2-7, with a tentative D call TRBD2 (6 bases). Trimming cost V 5 bases and J 7 bases, with 24 bases left between them. The CDR3 is 16 amino acids. Germline V gene data show CDR1 as LNHDA and CDR2 as SQIVND (reference sequence). The CDR3 spells CASSLSGETRRREQYF. The CDR3 bases are TGTGCCAGTAGTTTGTCGGGGGAAACACGAAGGAGAGAGCAGTACTTC.